This T cell receptor (beta chain) appears in the sequencing data of a study of blood T cell repertoires in COVID-19. Study information: COVID-19 samples collected from the United States, Italy and Spain covered acute and convalescent phases. PBMCs, B-cell-depleted T cells, or T cells provided the cDNA or gDNA that made up the material.

V dropped 4 bases and J dropped 0; count of bases not matched to a gene: 10. Germline CDR1 is SGHAT and CDR2 is FQNNGV. The CDR3 runs 17 residues. How the authors handled the data: How many nucleated cells were present was estimated from reference gene primer amplification. Libraries were prepared by immunoSEQ multiplex PCR; TCRdb keeps only in-frame clonotypes and omits some of them. From that table come the V and J calls and clone size; the DNA was used to work out D and trimming. Of roughly 260,000 clones in the sample, 91% are singletons; the top ten hold just over 2.5%. The receptor was derived from a person under 30 with COVID-19, enrolled during active disease. Material: peripheral blood. V is TRBV11-2 and J is TRBJ2-7; the match to TRBD2 covers 9 bases. The CDR3 coding sequence is TGTGCCAGCAGCTCCGGGGGATTGACTAGCGGCTCCTACGAGCAGTACTTC. This encodes CASSSGGLTSGSYEQYF.